These T cell receptor beta chains were read from a single sample in a study of radiation and T cells in renal cell carcinoma. Only in-frame clones appear in the TCRdb table, and some are missing; sequencing was by immunoSEQ multiplex PCR. The top ten clones hold about 7.3% of a sample with 50,000 to 75,000 clones, over 70% of them seen once. The material was blood, obtained from a patient whose treatment included radiotherapy and nephrectomy. The receptor source for this set is a man in his 60s with renal cell carcinoma. The CDR3 runs from the conserved cysteine through the conserved F or W. Each record gives: V gene, D gene, J gene, clone size, CDR3 DNA, CDR3 protein. D genes are given only for firm matches. Rows may omit the clone size; those that give it use once, few, many or a size class.

V: TRBV7-8; D: .; J: TRBJ1-4; size: few; DNA: TGTGCCAGCAGCCTAAGTCTCGTGGGGTCAGATAATGAAAAACTGTTTTTT; CDR3: CASSLSLVGSDNEKLFF
V: TRBV10-2; D: .; J: TRBJ2-5; size: .; DNA: TGCGCCAGCAGCCCGGGGAGCCTGGAGACCCAGTACTTC; CDR3: CASSPGSLETQYF
V: TRBV5-1; D: .; J: TRBJ2-2; size: .; DNA: TGCGCCAGCAGCTTGGAAACACAGGGTGCGAACACCGGGGAGCTGTTTTTT; CDR3: CASSLETQGANTGELFF
V: TRBV23-1; D: TRBD1; J: TRBJ1-4; size: few; DNA: TGCGCCAGCAGACCCCCGGGACAGGAACGCTTTGGTGAAAAACTGTTTTTT; CDR3: CASRPPGQERFGEKLFF
V: TRBV5-6; D: .; J: TRBJ1-5; size: .; DNA: TGTGCCAGCAGCTTAAATAGTAGGGGGAATCAGCCCCAGCATTTT; CDR3: CASSLNSRGNQPQHF
V: TRBV4-1; D: .; J: TRBJ1-6; size: few; DNA: TGCGCCAGCAGCCAAGCGAGGCAGGGAATCTCTTCACCCCTCCACTTT; CDR3: CASSQARQGISSPLHF
V: TRBV7-9; D: TRBD1; J: TRBJ1-1; size: .; DNA: TGTGCCAGCAGCGACTGGACAGGGGGCTTTGAAGCTTTCTTT; CDR3: CASSDWTGGFEAFF
V: TRBV11-3; D: .; J: TRBJ1-2; size: .; DNA: TGTGCCAGCAGCTTAGACCAGGGTTACTATGGCTACGCCTTC; CDR3: CASSLDQGYYGYAF
V: TRBV19; D: .; J: TRBJ1-4; size: .; DNA: TGTGCCAGTCTAGGGCAGGGGAATGAAAAACTGTTTTTT; CDR3: CASLGQGNEKLFF
V: TRBV6-4; D: TRBD1; J: TRBJ1-1; size: .; DNA: TGTGCCAGCAGTGACTGGACGGACAGGGGGTCGAACACTGAAGCTTTCTTT; CDR3: CASSDWTDRGSNTEAFF
V: TRBV10-3; D: TRBD2; J: TRBJ2-2; size: .; DNA: TGTGCCATCAGTTCGACTAGCGGGAGCGCTGACGGGGAGCTGTTTTTT; CDR3: CAISSTSGSADGELFF
V: TRBV6-1; D: TRBD1; J: TRBJ1-5; size: .; DNA: TGTGCCAGCAGTGAAGACGGGACAGGGGGCAATCAGCCCCAGCATTTT; CDR3: CASSEDGTGGNQPQHF
V: TRBV11-3; D: .; J: TRBJ1-2; size: .; DNA: TGTGCCAGCAGCTTAGGGGGCAGCTATGGCTACACCTTC; CDR3: CASSLGGSYGYTF
V: TRBV30; D: .; J: TRBJ1-6; size: .; DNA: TGTGCCTGGAGTGTACAACTGATGGGGGGAAAAGTCTATAATTCACCCCTCCACTTT; CDR3: CAWSVQLMGGKVYNSPLHF
V: TRBV6-5; D: .; J: TRBJ2-7; size: few; DNA: TGTGCCAGCAGTAACTCCGAACCCCCTCACGAGCAGTACTTC; CDR3: CASSNSEPPHEQYF
V: TRBV25-1; D: .; J: TRBJ2-2; size: few; DNA: TGTGCCAGCAGTGAATCTTTAGGGGGCACCGGGGAGCTGTTTTTT; CDR3: CASSESLGGTGELFF
V: TRBV30; D: .; J: TRBJ1-4; size: .; DNA: TGTGCCTGGAGTGTACCTACATTAGGGGATGAAAAACTGTTTTTT; CDR3: CAWSVPTLGDEKLFF